The 15 T cell receptor beta chains reported below all come from one sample, sequenced in a study of blood T cell repertoires in COVID-19. Here immunoSEQ multiplex PCR was the method, and the copy in TCRdb shows in-frame clones only, minus some. The sample yields a few hundred thousand clones, 82% seen once. Sample: peripheral blood. The receptors derive from a woman in her seventies with COVID-19, enrolled during active disease.

In this sample, this clone turned up a few times. The chain recombines TRBV7-2 with TRBJ2-2; 8 bases agree with TRBD2. CDR1 is SGHTA, CDR2 FQGNSA, per germline. The CDR3 loop spans 17 amino acids. Germline trimming cut 2 bases from V and 6 bases from J; bases unmatched to any gene: 11. For the CDR3, the DNA is TGTGCCAGCAGCTTACGGGCGGGAGGAGGGTCAGCCGGGGAGCTGTTTTTT. It is translated as CASSLRAGGGSAGELFF. Filled out from reference TRBV7-2 and TRBJ2-2, the complete variable domain reads GAGVSQSPSNKVTEKGKDVELRCDPISGHTALYWYRQSLGQGLEFLIYFQGNSAPDKSGLPSDRFSAERTGGSVSTLTIQRTQQEDSAVYLCASSLRAGGGSAGELFFGEGSRLTVL.

The chain combines TRBV3-1 (or the pseudogene TRBV3-2) with TRBJ1-3; D perhaps matches TRBD1 (6 bases). Trimming pared 3 bases from V and 2 bases from J, leaving 17 bases between. The CDR3 sequence is 17 residues long. The V gene's germline CDR1 is LGHDT and CDR2 YNNKEL (reference sequence). The CDR3 bases are TGTGCCAGCAGCCAGAGGGGGGGAGGGAGCGCTGGAAACACCATATATTTT. Translation: CASSQRGGGSAGNTIYF.

The chain links TRBV5-6 to TRBJ1-1; 10 nucleotides line up with TRBD1. Germline lookup yields CDR1 SGHDT and CDR2 YYEEEE. The CDR3 runs to 16 residues. V was clipped by 4 bases and J by 7 bases; unmatched bases: 13. CDR3 loop: CASSVEQIRTGGEAFF. The CDR3 DNA is TGTGCCAGCAGCGTGGAGCAAATTAGGACAGGGGGTGAAGCTTTCTTT.

The chain has TRBV3-1 (or the pseudogene TRBV3-2) and TRBJ1-1; possibly TRBD1 for D (6 bases). From germline, CDR1 is LGHDT and CDR2 YNNKEL (reference sequence). Between the trimmed V and J ends, which lost 2 bases and 2 bases, there was a span of 9 bases. The CDR3 covers 14 residues. CDR3 amino acids: CASSQSGVNTEAFF. The DNA for the CDR3 is TGTGCCAGCAGCCAATCAGGGGTAAACACTGAAGCTTTCTTT.

This chain uses TRBV27 with TRBJ1-2; TRBD1 matches at 7 bases. The CDR3 loop spans 16 amino acids. Trimming took 6 bases from V and 0 from J; bases not matched to a gene: 10. The germline V gene has CDR1 MNHEY and CDR2 SMNVEV (reference sequence). The CDR3 sequence: CASSPTPGQPNYGYTF. The CDR3 nucleotides are TGTGCCAGCAGCCCAACTCCGGGACAGCCTAACTATGGCTACACCTTC.

This clone was recorded a few times. V usage is TRBV19 and J usage is TRBJ1-5, with D perhaps TRBD1 (5 bases). The CDR3 sequence is 14 residues long. Germline assignment: CDR1 LNHDA and CDR2 SQIVND (reference sequence). V was pared by 7 bases and J by 7 bases, with 17 bases between. The CDR3 nucleotides read TGTGCCAGTAATGCGGCTGACAGCAGACAGCCCCAGCATTTT. This sequence encodes CASNAADSRQPQHF.

The rearrangement joins TRBV7-8 to TRBJ1-5, with D tentatively TRBD1 (6 bases). V was trimmed by 3 bases and J by 4 bases, leaving 10 bases between them. The CDR3 has 14 amino acids. The germline V gene encodes CDR1 SGHVS and CDR2 FQNEAQ. This chain's CDR3 is CASSFQQGNQPQHF. The CDR3, as DNA: TGTGCCAGCAGCTTCCAACAGGGAAATCAGCCCCAGCATTTT.

The chain recombines TRBV7-2 with TRBJ2-7, with 8 bases matching TRBD1. Germline lookup yields CDR1 SGHTA and CDR2 FQGNSA. This CDR3 contains 16 residues. V trimming: 5 bases; J trimming: 0 bases; junction bases outside the gene matches: 9. The CDR3 protein is CASSPKGQGYSYEQYF. The CDR3 nucleotides read TGTGCCAGCAGCCCCAAAGGACAGGGATACTCCTACGAGCAGTACTTC.

This clone was recorded only once. The rearrangement joins TRBV7-9 to TRBJ2-1, with D maybe TRBD1 (7 bases). Per the germline V gene, CDR1 is SEHNR and CDR2 is FQNEAQ (reference sequence). There are 14 residues in the CDR3. The germline V and J ends were trimmed by 6 bases and 4 bases, with 13 bases remaining between them. In DNA, the CDR3 is TGTGCCAGCAGTCGCGGGACAGCTTACAATGAGCAGTTCTTC. Translation: CASSRGTAYNEQFF.

The CDR3 region has the DNA TGTGCCAGCAGCTTAGTTGGGCAGATTAATGAAAAACTGTTTTTT. It codes for CASSLVGQINEKLFF. V gene TRBV7-2 combines with J gene TRBJ1-4; D uncertain. The CDR3 loop spans 15 amino acids. Looked up from germline, CDR1 is SGHTA and CDR2 is FQGNSA. The V end lost 1 base, the J end lost 4 bases, and 10 bases lay between the germline ends.

A single count supports this clone. The DNA for the CDR3 is TGTGCCAGCAGCTCATCTCCAGGGGTATCTGAAGCTTTCTTT. Translating it yields CASSSSPGVSEAFF. The chain carries TRBV7-2 and TRBJ1-1; D is possibly TRBD1 (6 bases). The CDR3 spans 14 residues. CDR1 and CDR2 (germline): SGHTA, FQGNSA. Trimming removed 4 bases from V and 6 bases from J, with 15 bases in between.

The rearrangement links TRBV6-2 or TRBV6-3 to TRBJ1-2; D uncertain. The CDR3 is 13 amino acids. Germline CDR1 is MNHEY and CDR2 is SVGEGT. Between the trimmed V and J ends, which lost 6 bases and 2 bases, there was a span of 10 bases. CDR3 region: CASSAPENYGYTF. CDR3 coding DNA: TGTGCCAGCAGCGCCCCGGAGAACTATGGCTACACCTTC.

This chain joins TRBV6-5 and TRBJ1-4, with 7 bases identical to TRBD1. CDR3 size: 14 residues. V shed 1 base, J shed 6 bases, and the junction held 2 bases outside the gene matches. The germline V gene has CDR1 MNHEY and CDR2 SVGAGI. CDR3 in amino acids: CASSYWQGDEKLFF. The CDR3 DNA reads as TGTGCCAGCAGTTACTGGCAGGGGGATGAAAAACTGTTTTTT.

V is TRBV27 and J is TRBJ2-4; the match to TRBD1 covers 12 bases. Trimming removed 3 bases from V and 0 bases from J; junction bases left unmatched: 3. Germline CDR1 MNHEY, CDR2 SMNVEV (reference sequence). The CDR3 runs to 17 residues. CDR3 sequence (DNA): TGTGCCAGCAGTTTCGGGACAGGGGGCGCAGCCAAAAACATTCAGTACTTC. Translating gives CASSFGTGGAAKNIQYF.

This clone was found once. The gene calls are TRBV10-3 and TRBJ1-5; D is uncertain. Looked up from germline, CDR1 is ENHRY and CDR2 is SYGVKD. V was cut by 6 bases and J by 0 bases, with 12 bases left in between. The CDR3 has 15 amino acids. The CDR3 spells CAIRPGPNSNQPQHF. The CDR3, as DNA: TGTGCCATCAGACCAGGTCCTAATAGCAATCAGCCCCAGCATTTT.